These 8 T cell receptor beta chains share one sample of origin, sequenced in a study of blood T cell repertoires in COVID-19. TCRdb's table, derived via immunoSEQ multiplex PCR, lists solely in-frame clones and lacks some. This table holds fewer than 450,000 clones, 90% found once. The sequencing sample was made of PBMCs or T cells enriched from blood (not recorded which). The source of these receptors is a man aged 18 to 35 who had recovered from COVID-19.

The chain joins TRBV7-9 to TRBJ1-2, with D possibly matching TRBD1 (6 bases). Per germline, CDR1 SEHNR and CDR2 FQNEAQ (reference sequence). The V end was cut by 2 bases, the J end by 4 bases, with 11 bases between. The CDR3 consists of 14 residues. The CDR3 region has the DNA TGTGCCAGCAGCTTAATACAGGGATTCTATGGCTACACCTTC. Translating it yields CASSLIQGFYGYTF. Looking up the rest from reference TRBV7-9 and TRBJ1-2 gives the full variable domain: DTGVSQNPRHKITKRGQNVTFRCDPISEHNRLYWYRQTLGQGPEFLTYFQNEAQLEKSRLLSDRFSAERPKGSFSTLEIQRTEQGDSAMYLCASSLIQGFYGYTFGSGTRLTVV.

This clone was recorded once. The V and J genes are TRBV5-4 and TRBJ2-2, with TRBD1 identical over 11 bases. The CDR3 contains 15 residues. Trimming at V came to 4 bases and at J to 5 bases, leaving 4 bases not matched to a gene. The germline CDR1 and CDR2 sequences are SGHNT and YYREEE (reference sequence). Here the CDR3 DNA reads TGTGCCAGCAGCCCGGGACAGGGGGAGACCGGGGAGCTGTTTTTT. It is translated as CASSPGQGETGELFF.

The rearrangement joins TRBV19 to TRBJ2-1, with 7 bases identical to TRBD1. V trimming: 2 bases; J trimming: 5 bases; junction bases outside the gene matches: 15. Germline V gives CDR1 LNHDA, CDR2 SQIVND (reference sequence). This CDR3 region has 18 residues. The chain's CDR3 is CASSIKGETGIIHNEQFF. The CDR3 DNA follows: TGTGCCAGTAGTATAAAGGGGGAGACAGGGATCATCCACAATGAGCAGTTCTTC.

This chain joins TRBV19 and TRBJ2-7; D possibly corresponds to TRBD2 (5 bases). Germline values: CDR1 LNHDA, CDR2 SQIVND (reference sequence). This CDR3 region has 17 residues. V lost 7 bases and J 1 base, leaving 23 bases between the germline ends. In DNA form, the CDR3 reads TGTGCCAGTATGGCCTCATTCTGGACGGGGAATTCCTACGAGCAGTACTTC. Residues: CASMASFWTGNSYEQYF.

The gene calls are TRBV9 and TRBJ2-1, with TRBD2 matching 10 bases. Germline-derived CDR1 and CDR2 are SGDLS and YYNGEE. This CDR3 spans 16 amino acids. V was pared by 4 bases and J by 4 bases, with 8 bases of the junction left unmatched. The CDR3 DNA is TGTGCCAGCAGCCCGAATAGCGGGAGGAATTACAATGAGCAGTTCTTC. Its translation is CASSPNSGRNYNEQFF.

This rearrangement joins TRBV2 to TRBJ2-3, with 7 bases matching TRBD2. Trimming took 2 bases from V and 5 from J; bases not matched to a gene: 1. The CDR3 contains 13 residues. Germline CDR1 SNHLY, CDR2 FYNNEI. In nucleotides, the CDR3 is TGTGCCAGCAGTGAAACGGGGGGAGATACGCAGTATTTT. The encoded protein is CASSETGGDTQYF.

This clone was counted a few times. The chain links TRBV6-4 to TRBJ1-1, with D uncertain. This CDR3 is built from 13 residues. Trimming took 4 bases from V and 0 from J, leaving 6 bases between them. Per germline, CDR1 MRHNA and CDR2 SNTAGT. CDR3 in amino acids: CASSVSLNTEAFF. CDR3 coding DNA: TGTGCCAGCAGTGTGTCGTTGAACACTGAAGCTTTCTTT.

The genes are TRBV5-6 and TRBJ1-2; no clear D. The CDR3 covers 12 residues. With 5 bases removed from V and 2 bases from J, the gap between germline ends came to 7 bases. Per germline, CDR1 SGHDT and CDR2 YYEEEE. Here the CDR3 reads CASRRENYGYTF. DNA for the CDR3: TGTGCCAGCAGGAGGGAAAACTATGGCTACACCTTC.